The 32 T cell receptor beta chains reported below all come from one sample, sequenced in a study of metastatic and nonmetastatic thyroid tumors. TCRdb recomputed clones from the PCR reads via MiXCR. Counted here are over 25,000 clones, approximately 7.4% occurring once; the ten biggest clones make up approximately 40%. Patients underwent thyroid surgery, and none had received any treatment before it. Sequencing input: blood. Receptors were obtained from a female donor with papillary thyroid cancer or a benign thyroid nodule (not recorded which). Some clones in this sample may be carry-over from other donors' samples.

At least ten counts were recorded for this clone. The genes are TRBV9 and TRBJ2-7, with D perhaps assigned TRBD1 or TRBD2 (5 bases each). This CDR3 contains 13 residues. Per the germline V gene, CDR1 is SGDLS and CDR2 is YYNGEE. Trimming cost V 0 bases and J 6 bases, with 10 bases left between them. CDR3 nucleotide sequence: TGTGCCAGCAGCGTAGTGGTTGGGGGCGAGCAGTACTTC. It codes for CASSVVVGGEQYF.

This clone was seen ten or more times. This chain uses TRBV28 with TRBJ1-2; D call uncertain. Trimming stripped 7 bases from V and 14 bases from J, with 29 bases between. The germline CDR1 and CDR2 sequences are MDHEN and SYDVKM. This CDR3 is 15 amino acids long. This CDR3 is CASMGWVRLFWRATF. The CDR3 region has the DNA TGTGCCAGCATGGGATGGGTCAGGTTATTTTGGCGGGCGACCTTC.

This clone was counted between two and nine times. This may be a read error, as it is one base from a much larger clone. This sequence joins TRBV6-4 and TRBJ2-1, with 11 positions matching TRBD2. The CDR3 has 17 amino acids. With 7 bases clipped from V and 6 bases from J, the junction kept 14 bases outside the gene matches. Germline-derived CDR1 and CDR2 are MRHNA and SNTAGT. This CDR3 is CASKTLCLGTSGNEQFF. Written as DNA, the CDR3 is TGTGCCAGCAAAACATTGTGTCTCGGGACTAGCGGCAATGAGCAGTTCTTC.

This clone was detected ten times or more. V usage is TRBV20-1 and J usage is TRBJ2-7, with D unresolved. The CDR3 has 12 residues. Germline V gene sequence: CDR1 DFQATT, CDR2 SNEGSKA (reference sequence). V lost 0 bases and J lost 4, with 7 bases in between. CDR3 nucleotide sequence: TGCAGTGCTAGAGACAACTCTTACGAGCAGTACTTC. This sequence encodes CSARDNSYEQYF.

Turning to this clone: A much larger clone differs from this one at a single base, so this may be a read error. The V gene is TRBV5-1, the J gene TRBJ2-1; 10 bases are shared with TRBD2. J was trimmed by 5 bases and V by 1 base; bases with no gene match: 3. From germline, CDR1 is SGHRS and CDR2 YFSETQ. The CDR3 covers 15 residues. The CDR3 loop reads CASSLQRGGNNEQFF. The CDR3 nucleotides read TGCGCCAGCAGCTTGCAGCGGGGGGGCAACAATGAGCAGTTCTTC.

With respect to this clone: A much more abundant neighbour one base away suggests this may be a read error. This chain connects TRBV19 to TRBJ1-5; 8 bases align to TRBD1. Germline V lookup: CDR1 LNHDA, CDR2 SQIVND (reference sequence). CDR3 length: 19 amino acids. The CDR3 bases are TGTGCCAGTAGAAGGGACAGGAAGCCGAATCTGCTCAGCAATCAGCACCAGCATTTT. Encoded protein: CASRRDRKPNLLSNQHQHF.

There are many counts of this clone. The chain joins TRBV28 to TRBJ1-5, with no clear D. V lost 6 bases, J lost 9 bases, and 15 bases lay in between. Looked up from germline, CDR1 is MDHEN and CDR2 is SYDVKM. CDR3 length: 13 amino acids. DNA of the CDR3: TGTGCCAGCAGCCCAGGCTCCCCTAGGCCCCAGCATTTT. Translating gives CASSPGSPRPQHF.

This clone has a count of ten or more. The CDR3 loop is CASSLAGQGPMNTEAFF. Here the CDR3 DNA reads TGTGCCAGCAGTTTAGCGGGACAGGGGCCGATGAACACTGAAGCTTTCTTT. V usage is TRBV12-3 or TRBV12-4 and J usage is TRBJ1-1; 10 bases map to TRBD1. The V gene end was trimmed by 0 bases and the J gene end by 0 bases; junction bases not matched to a gene: 4. The CDR3 extends over 17 amino acids.

This chain joins TRBV5-4 and TRBJ1-2; D not resolved. The V gene lost 4 bases and the J gene lost 8 bases, with 21 bases spanning the gap. Germline V lookup: CDR1 SGHNT, CDR2 YYREEE (reference sequence). The CDR3 runs 15 residues. The CDR3 protein is CASSPPRTIGRGYTF. CDR3 coding DNA: TGTGCCAGCAGCCCACCCCGGACCATCGGTCGGGGCTACACCTTC.

This clone was counted at least ten times. The CDR3: CASSRPVNTEAFF. The CDR3 region has the DNA TGTGCCAGCAGCCGCCCGGTGAACACTGAAGCTTTCTTT. V usage is TRBV11-2 and J usage is TRBJ1-1; D is unclear. Germline V gives CDR1 SGHAT, CDR2 FQNNGV. CDR3 length equals 13 residues. Trimming shortened V by 5 bases and J by 0 bases, and 7 bases separated the two germline ends.

This clone was observed many times. The genes are TRBV20-1 and TRBJ1-1; D is undetermined. The V gene lost 0 bases and the J gene lost 4 bases, with 15 bases spanning the gap. Germline V gene lookup returns CDR1 DFQATT and CDR2 SNEGSKA (reference sequence). The CDR3 runs to 15 residues. CDR3 bases: TGCAGTGCTAGAGATTTTTTTACGGGAGGCACTGAAGCTTTCTTT. This encodes CSARDFFTGGTEAFF.

This clone was counted ten times or more. The genes are TRBV29-1 and TRBJ2-7, with D hard to call. This CDR3 is 11 amino acids long. V was trimmed by 4 bases and J by 3 bases, leaving 7 bases between them. Germline values: CDR1 SQVTM, CDR2 ANQGSEA. The CDR3 DNA sequence: TGCAGCGTTGTCGACCTCTACGAGCAGTACTTC. This codes for CSVVDLYEQYF.

Ten or more counts support this clone. V gene TRBV4-1 combines with J gene TRBJ2-2, with D hard to call. Between the trimmed V and J ends, which lost 6 bases and 8 bases, there was a span of 13 bases. Germline V lookup: CDR1 MGHRA, CDR2 YSYEKL. The CDR3 runs 13 residues. The CDR3 region is CASRGSVAGELFF. DNA for the CDR3: TGCGCCAGCAGAGGATCCGTGGCTGGGGAGCTGTTTTTT.

This clone has at least ten counts. The chain carries TRBV12-3 or TRBV12-4 and TRBJ2-1; a weak D match, TRBD2 (6 bases). CDR3 size: 15 residues. The V gene lost 8 bases and the J gene lost 4 bases, with 18 bases spanning the gap. In nucleotides, the CDR3 is TGTGCCAGCGGGTTAAGGAGGGATGGGTACAATGAGCAGTTCTTC. It yields the protein CASGLRRDGYNEQFF.

This chain joins TRBV4-3 and TRBJ2-1; 10 bases are a match to TRBD2. This CDR3 is built from 20 residues. V lost 1 base to trimming and J lost 0 bases; unmatched junction nucleotides: 12. Germline CDR1 reads LGHNA; CDR2 reads YSLEER. The CDR3 DNA sequence: TGCGCCAGCAGCCAAGTATATTCAGCGGGGGGGTCTTCCTCCTACAATGAGCAGTTCTTC. This sequence encodes CASSQVYSAGGSSSYNEQFF.

This clone appeared many times. V is TRBV4-1 and J is TRBJ1-1; D may be TRBD1 (5 bases). Germline lookup yields CDR1 MGHRA and CDR2 YSYEKL. V lost 3 bases and J 1 base, leaving 15 bases between the germline ends. The CDR3 loop spans 16 amino acids. The CDR3 loop is CASSHTKGTGNTEAFF. In nucleotides, the CDR3 is TGCGCCAGCAGCCACACTAAGGGGACGGGGAACACTGAAGCTTTCTTT.

This clone appeared many times. The chain links TRBV24-1 to TRBJ2-3; TRBD2 matches at 12 bases. Germline CDR1 and CDR2: KGHDR and SFDVKD. Unmatched junction bases numbered 4, after V lost 6 bases and J lost 4 bases. The CDR3 consists of 15 residues. DNA for the CDR3: TGTGCCACCAGTCCTAGCGGGGGGGCCCCAGATACGCAGTATTTT. Translated, it gives CATSPSGGAPDTQYF.

Ten or more counts support this clone. The DNA for the CDR3 is TGTGCCAGCAGGCCTACAAGGAACACTGAAGCTTTCTTT. It translates to CASRPTRNTEAFF. The gene calls are TRBV6-1 and TRBJ1-1; D is unclear. This CDR3 comprises 13 residues. From germline, CDR1 is MNHNS and CDR2 SASEGT. Trimming removed 6 bases from V and 1 base from J, with 9 bases in between.

This clone came up many times. The genes are TRBV18 and TRBJ1-1, with D hard to call. This CDR3 contains 13 residues. Trimming removed 1 base at V and 3 bases at J, with 6 bases between. Germline V gene sequence: CDR1 KGHSH, CDR2 LQKENI. CDR3 in amino acids: CASSPQDYTEAFF. CDR3 nucleotides: TGTGCCAGCTCACCACAAGATTACACTGAAGCTTTCTTT.

This clone was picked up many times. The J gene is TRBJ2-2, the V gene TRBV20-1, with D maybe TRBD1 (6 bases). The length of the CDR3 is 14 residues. Trimming stripped 2 bases from V and 5 bases from J, with 12 bases between. Per the germline V gene, CDR1 is DFQATT and CDR2 is SNEGSKA (reference sequence). CDR3 sequence (DNA): TGCAGTGCTAGACGGGCAGGGGAAACCGGGGAGCTGTTTTTT. It is translated as CSARRAGETGELFF.

Worth noting for this clone: Because it lacks the conserved phenylalanine or tryptophan at the end, this CDR3 is likely a read error. V gene TRBV6-1 combines with J gene TRBJ2-1; the D is unclear. The germline CDR1 and CDR2 sequences are MNHNS and SASEGT. This CDR3 has 15 amino acids. The CDR3 coding sequence is TGTGTCAGCAGTTTTCGCTTCCTGACCGTGGATGAGCAGTTCCTC. Protein: CVSSFRFLTVDEQFL.

To note about this clone: The conserved phenylalanine or tryptophan is not found at the CDR3 terminus, so this likely reflects a read error. It is unclear where the CDR3 begins or ends on the DNA, so no DNA is shown, and the CDR3 is as TCRdb lists it. CDR3 protein: CASSTWTSG. The chain combines TRBV7-2 with TRBJ2-4; the D segment call TRBD2 is taken from the table without a DNA check. The CDR3 contains 9 residues when both ends are counted. CDR1 SGHTA and CDR2 FQGNSA come from the germline V gene.

This clone was recorded at least ten times. This rearrangement joins TRBV5-1 to TRBJ2-1; D not resolved. This CDR3 is built from 15 residues. Germline CDR1 reads SGHRS; CDR2 reads YFSETQ. Trimming took off 0 bases at V and 5 bases at J, with 12 bases between the two ends. CDR3 nucleotide sequence: TGCGCCAGCAGCTTGGAAAATCAGAGGCACAATGAGCAGTTCTTC. Encoded protein: CASSLENQRHNEQFF.

The sample holds many counts of this clone. The V and J genes are TRBV29-1 and TRBJ2-7; tentatively, D is TRBD2 (6 bases). This CDR3 is 13 amino acids long. In germline, CDR1 is SQVTM, CDR2 ANQGSEA. V lost 7 bases to trimming and J lost 5 bases, with 18 bases between them. CDR3 nucleotides: TGCAGCGCCAGCGGGCAGGGCCCGGACGAGCAGTACTTC. Translation: CSASGQGPDEQYF.

There are many counts of this clone. This chain joins TRBV11-2 and TRBJ2-5, with no clear D. The CDR3 is made up of 13 amino acids. Germline V gene sequence: CDR1 SGHAT, CDR2 FQNNGV. Trimming stripped 5 bases from V and 0 bases from J, with 7 bases between. This chain's CDR3 is CASSRNYQETQYF. CDR3 sequence (DNA): TGTGCCAGCAGCCGGAACTACCAAGAGACCCAGTACTTC.

This clone was recorded many times. The rearrangement joins TRBV11-1 to TRBJ2-6; the D is unclear. CDR1 is SGHAT, CDR2 FQDESV, per germline (reference sequence). Deletions cut 1 base from V and 0 bases from J, with 10 bases between. The CDR3 is made up of 17 amino acids. Written as DNA, the CDR3 is TGTGCCAGCAGCTTAGACCCCCCCAACTCTGGGGCCAACGTCCTGACTTTC. Translated: CASSLDPPNSGANVLTF.

In this sample, this clone turned up many times. CDR3 nucleotide sequence: TGTGCCAGCAGCCAAGGGCTAGCGGGGAGCTCTGGGGCCAACGTCCTGACTTTC. This encodes CASSQGLAGSSGANVLTF. The rearrangement joins TRBV7-3 to TRBJ2-6; 9 positions match TRBD2. The CDR3 runs 18 residues. Looked up from germline, CDR1 is SGHTA and CDR2 is FQGTGA. V trimming: 5 bases; J trimming: 0 bases; junction bases outside the gene matches: 8.

This clone was observed many times. The V call is TRBV4-2, the J call TRBJ2-1, with 7 nucleotides matching TRBD1. The CDR3 runs 17 residues. Germline lookup yields CDR1 LGHNA and CDR2 YNFKEQ. The V and J ends lost 5 bases and 4 bases, in that order; junction bases with no gene match: 14. The CDR3 DNA reads TGTGCCAGCAGCGGGGGACAGAGGGTGATTCGGTACAATGAGCAGTTCTTC. It is translated as CASSGGQRVIRYNEQFF.

This clone has ten or more counts. The chain recombines TRBV6-1 with TRBJ2-5; TRBD1 or TRBD2 may be the D gene (5 bases each). The V gene lost 2 bases and the J gene lost 6 bases, with 22 bases spanning the gap. The CDR3 totals 17 residues. Looked up from germline, CDR1 is MNHNS and CDR2 is SASEGT. The CDR3 region is CASSETSWDPPLKTQYF. The CDR3 DNA follows: TGTGCCAGCAGTGAAACTTCCTGGGACCCACCTTTGAAGACCCAGTACTTC.

Ten or more counts support this clone. The chain combines TRBV2 with TRBJ2-7; 9 bases align to TRBD2. Looked up from germline, CDR1 is SNHLY and CDR2 is FYNNEI. The CDR3 has 13 residues. Trimming cost V 6 bases and J 3 bases; bases outside gene matches: 3. The CDR3 spells CASSGLARYEQYF. The CDR3 bases are TGTGCCAGCAGCGGACTAGCGCGCTACGAGCAGTACTTC.

This clone occurred many times. Additional DNA sequences in this sample encode the identical CDR3. This CDR3 reads CASSPIMGQGTNEQFF. CDR3 bases: TGTGCCAGCTCACCAATTATGGGACAGGGTACTAATGAGCAGTTCTTC. This chain connects TRBV18 to TRBJ2-1; 9 positions agree with TRBD1. V lost 2 bases, J lost 7 bases, and 9 bases stayed unmatched. The germline CDR1 and CDR2 sequences are KGHSH and LQKENI. The CDR3 is made up of 16 amino acids.

This clone was seen many times. The V gene is TRBV6-1, the J gene TRBJ2-7, with D perhaps matching TRBD1 or TRBD2 (5 bases each). Trimming removed 6 bases at V and 4 bases at J, with 25 bases between. CDR1 and CDR2 (germline): MNHNS, SASEGT. The CDR3 totals 17 residues. The CDR3 here is CASSPPRRGRNDYEQYF. In DNA, the CDR3 is TGTGCCAGCAGCCCCCCGCGTAGGGGACGGAACGATTACGAGCAGTACTTC.